The 25 T cell receptor beta chains in this list originate from one sample, sequenced in a study of beta chain features in type 1 diabetes. The authors reverse transcribed all of the isolated RNA, so sequencing captured expressed TCRB transcripts. The data were produced by immunoSEQ multiplex PCR, yet TCRdb's version contains in-frame clones alone and is incomplete. The sample lists about 220,000 clones; 11% were seen once. Sequences were obtained from central memory CD4+ T cells from blood. These receptors were taken from a young man in good health.

This clone was seen a few times. The chain uses TRBV30 and TRBJ2-4, with D perhaps matching TRBD2 (5 bases). The CDR3 covers 13 residues. Trimming took 5 bases from V and 1 from J, leaving 9 bases between them. The germline gives CDR1 GTSNPN, CDR2 SVGIG (reference sequence). The CDR3 sequence: CAWGPGAKNIQYF. CDR3 in DNA: TGTGCCTGGGGGCCGGGGGCCAAAAACATTCAGTACTTC.

This clone came up many times. This chain joins TRBV7-6 and TRBJ2-7; D may match TRBD1 or TRBD2 (5 bases each). The CDR3 has 16 amino acids. CDR1 is SGHVS and CDR2 is FNYEAQ in the germline V gene. The ends were cut back, 5 bases at V and 2 bases at J, with 19 bases in the middle. The CDR3 spells CASSPQGAGVTYEQYF. DNA for the CDR3: TGTGCCAGCAGCCCCCAAGGGGCGGGCGTGACCTACGAGCAGTACTTC. The whole variable domain, remainder taken from reference TRBV7-6 and TRBJ2-7, is GAGVSQSPRYKVTKRGQDVALRCDPISGHVSLYWYRQALGQGPEFLTYFNYEAQQDKSGLPNDRFSAERPEGSISTLTIQRTEQRDSAMYRCASSPQGAGVTYEQYFGPGTRLTVT.

This clone was counted only a few times. The rearrangement uses TRBV5-1 and TRBJ2-7; 11 positions agree with TRBD2. V shed 1 base, J shed 2 bases, and the junction held 2 bases outside the gene matches. The V gene's germline CDR1 is SGHRS and CDR2 YFSETQ. CDR3 length: 15 residues. CDR3 residues: CASSLSGLAAYEQYF. CDR3 nucleotides: TGCGCCAGCAGCTTGTCGGGACTAGCGGCCTACGAGCAGTACTTC.

As concerns this clone: This sequence is one base from a far larger clone and is likely a read error. Other nucleotide sequences from this sample produce the same CDR3. V and J are TRBV5-4 and TRBJ2-1; possibly TRBD2 for D (5 bases). The CDR3 covers 13 residues. Per the germline V gene, CDR1 is SGHNT and CDR2 is YYREEE (reference sequence). The V end was cut by 2 bases, the J end by 5 bases, with 8 bases between. The CDR3, as DNA: TGTGCCAGCAGCTTAGCGGAGAACAATGAGCAGTTCTTC. Translation gives CASSLAENNEQFF.

Only a few counts were recorded for this clone. The sample carries other DNA sequences with the same CDR3. This chain uses TRBV7-2 with TRBJ2-7; the match to TRBD1 covers 8 bases. CDR3 length equals 15 residues. The junction had 2 bases not matched to a gene; V was cut back by 0 bases and J by 1 base. CDR1 is SGHTA, CDR2 FQGNSA, per germline. The DNA of the CDR3 is TGTGCCAGCAGCTTAGCGGACAGGGCTTCCTACGAGCAGTACTTC. It codes for CASSLADRASYEQYF.

This clone was seen more than once but under ten times. V usage is TRBV27 and J usage is TRBJ2-1; D is undetermined. This CDR3 region has 12 residues. CDR1 and CDR2 from the germline V gene are MNHEY and SMNVEV (reference sequence). V shed 5 bases and J shed 6 bases, with 8 bases lying between them. CDR3 loop: CASSPHGNEQFF. DNA of the CDR3: TGTGCCAGCAGTCCACATGGCAATGAGCAGTTCTTC.

This clone came up a few times. The rearrangement joins TRBV4-2 to TRBJ2-5, with TRBD2 matching 13 bases. V gave up 1 base and J gave up 5 bases; unmatched junction bases: 7. The CDR3 extends over 17 amino acids. Germline V gene sequence: CDR1 LGHNA, CDR2 YNFKEQ. The CDR3 spells CASSQGGLAGVGETQYF. The CDR3 bases are TGTGCCAGCAGCCAAGGAGGACTAGCGGGAGTCGGGGAGACCCAGTACTTC.

The chain carries TRBV7-2 and TRBJ2-1; 12 nucleotides align to TRBD2. Germline assignment: CDR1 SGHTA and CDR2 FQGNSA. V lost 3 bases and J lost 8; bases outside the gene matches: 11. This CDR3 is 17 amino acids long. The CDR3 DNA is TGTGCCAGCAGCTTCCGTCGACTAGCGGGAGCTGTCGATGAGCAGTTCTTC. It is translated as CASSFRRLAGAVDEQFF.

This clone was seen repeatedly, ten times or more. V and J are TRBV15 and TRBJ2-7; D remains ambiguous. This CDR3 region has 14 residues. Germline loops: CDR1 LNHNV, CDR2 YYDKDF (reference sequence). V was shortened by 4 bases and J by 5 bases, with 15 bases between the two germline ends. The CDR3 sequence is CATSTPRRAHEQYF. The CDR3 DNA reads as TGTGCCACCAGCACCCCGAGGAGAGCCCACGAGCAGTACTTC.

This clone showed up just a few times. V gene TRBV7-9 combines with J gene TRBJ2-3; TRBD2 matches at 8 bases. Germline assignment: CDR1 SEHNR and CDR2 FQNEAQ (reference sequence). The CDR3 length is 15 residues. The junction had 2 bases not matched to a gene; V was cut back by 2 bases and J by 1 base. This CDR3 reads CASSLQLAGTDTQYF. The DNA of the CDR3 is TGTGCCAGCAGCTTACAACTAGCGGGCACAGATACGCAGTATTTT.

The table lists this clone with a few counts. Given a much more abundant clone one base away, this may be a read error. CDR3 amino acids: CSSSPRTSGMNTDTQYF. The CDR3 DNA reads TGTTCCAGCAGCCCGCGGACTAGCGGGATGAACACAGATACGCAGTATTTT. The V and J genes are TRBV9 and TRBJ2-3; 12 bases agree with TRBD2. This CDR3 has 17 amino acids. Germline loops: CDR1 SGDLS, CDR2 YYNGEE.

This clone was picked up a small number of times. The chain carries TRBV10-3 and TRBJ2-7, with D perhaps matching TRBD1 or TRBD2 (6 bases each). Germline CDR1 is ENHRY and CDR2 is SYGVKD. This CDR3 region has 14 residues. Trimming cost V 6 bases and J 5 bases, with 17 bases left between them. The chain's CDR3 is CAIRPLGGRDEQYF. The CDR3 DNA sequence: TGTGCCATCAGGCCCCTTGGGGGGCGCGACGAGCAGTACTTC.

This clone showed up many times. This chain uses TRBV11-2 with TRBJ2-1; D is unclear. Trimming pared 4 bases from V and 9 bases from J, leaving 10 bases between. This CDR3 is 12 amino acids long. The germline gives CDR1 SGHAT, CDR2 FQNNGV. CDR3 nucleotides: TGTGCCAGCAGCTCCCTGGGTGTTGAGCAGTTCTTC. This codes for CASSSLGVEQFF.

The chain joins TRBV11-2 to TRBJ2-3; no clear D gene. V gave up 5 bases and J gave up 4 bases, with 10 bases separating them. This CDR3 region has 13 residues. Germline V gene sequence: CDR1 SGHAT, CDR2 FQNNGV. In DNA, the CDR3 is TGTGCCAGCAGCCCCCTTCAGTCAGATACGCAGTATTTT. It yields the protein CASSPLQSDTQYF.

This clone was recorded a few times. The chain joins TRBV5-6 to TRBJ2-7, with 7 nucleotides matching TRBD2. After removal of 1 base from V and 3 bases from J, the junction contained 7 bases not matched to a gene. The CDR3 covers 15 residues. Germline CDR1 and CDR2: SGHDT and YYEEEE. CDR3 sequence: CASSLRLAVIYEQYF. As DNA, the CDR3 is TGTGCCAGCAGCTTGAGGCTAGCGGTAATCTACGAGCAGTACTTC.

This clone was seen only a few times. The chain links TRBV2 to TRBJ1-2; 8 nucleotides align to TRBD1. Unmatched junction bases numbered 8, after V lost 8 bases and J lost 3 bases. The germline V gene encodes CDR1 SNHLY and CDR2 FYNNEI. There are 14 residues in the CDR3. CDR3 protein: CASRGRGLDYGYTF. In nucleotides, the CDR3 is TGTGCCAGCCGAGGCAGGGGGCTCGACTATGGCTACACCTTC.

There are a few counts of this clone. This chain connects TRBV5-4 to TRBJ2-7; no clear D gene. Trimming removed 3 bases from V and 5 bases from J, with 15 bases in between. This CDR3 has 14 amino acids. Germline V lookup: CDR1 SGHNT, CDR2 YYREEE (reference sequence). The CDR3 coding sequence is TGTGCCAGCAGCTCACGCGGTACAGTGAACGAGCAGTACTTC. Translation: CASSSRGTVNEQYF.

The chain recombines TRBV2 with TRBJ2-3; weak D call: TRBD2 (5 bases). CDR3 length: 13 residues. V dropped 5 bases and J dropped 6 bases, with 12 bases sitting between them. Germline CDR1 and CDR2: SNHLY and FYNNEI. The CDR3 sequence is CASSSGRGDTQYF. The CDR3 nucleotides are TGTGCCAGCAGTTCGGGCCGAGGGGATACGCAGTATTTT.

The chain is built from TRBV4-2 and TRBJ2-1; TRBD1 matches at 10 bases. Trimming at V came to 4 bases and at J to 8 bases, leaving 11 bases not matched to a gene. This CDR3 comprises 16 residues. Germline V gives CDR1 LGHNA, CDR2 YNFKEQ. In nucleotides, the CDR3 is TGTGCCAGCAGCCCCCTGGACAGGGGGTCTTACGATGAGCAGTTCTTC. It translates to CASSPLDRGSYDEQFF.

This clone was observed a few times. V gene TRBV29-1 combines with J gene TRBJ1-4; D not certain. CDR3 length: 12 amino acids. Germline CDR1 SQVTM, CDR2 ANQGSEA. Trimming removed 7 bases from V and 3 bases from J, with 9 bases in between. The CDR3 DNA follows: TGCAGCGGGGGATGGTCTAATGAAAAACTGTTTTTT. It translates to CSGGWSNEKLFF.

This clone was observed many times. The chain joins TRBV9 to TRBJ2-6; D is unresolved. Germline V gene lookup returns CDR1 SGDLS and CDR2 YYNGEE. The CDR3 spans 15 residues. V lost 4 bases to trimming and J lost 0 bases, with 8 bases between them. The CDR3, as DNA: TGTGCCAGCAGCTCATATAGCTCTGGGGCCAACGTCCTGACTTTC. Its protein is CASSSYSSGANVLTF.

The chain employs TRBV6-1 and TRBJ2-2, with D possibly being TRBD1 or TRBD2 (6 bases each). Germline assignment: CDR1 MNHNS and CDR2 SASEGT. This CDR3 contains 17 residues. The germline V and J ends were trimmed by 4 bases and 1 base, with 16 bases remaining between them. CDR3 DNA sequence: TGTGCCAGCAGTGGTAGCCCGGGGGCAGGGAACACCGGGGAGCTGTTTTTT. It codes for CASSGSPGAGNTGELFF.

V and J are TRBV7-2 and TRBJ2-5; 9 nucleotides agree with TRBD1. J gave up 2 bases and V 3 bases, and 7 bases lay outside the gene matches. CDR3 length: 16 amino acids. Germline CDR1 is SGHTA and CDR2 is FQGNSA. CDR3 in amino acids: CASSLGPGQGQETQYF. In DNA, the CDR3 is TGTGCCAGCAGCTTGGGCCCGGGACAGGGACAAGAGACCCAGTACTTC.

The chain employs TRBV5-1 and TRBJ2-5; D is unclear. The CDR3 covers 13 residues. The V end was cut by 0 bases, the J end by 6 bases, with 9 bases between. The germline V gene has CDR1 SGHRS and CDR2 YFSETQ. The chain's CDR3 is CASSLVGQKTQYF. The CDR3 DNA reads TGCGCCAGCAGCTTGGTTGGTCAGAAGACCCAGTACTTC.

The J gene is TRBJ2-3, the V gene TRBV5-5, with 14 nucleotides matching TRBD2. V gave up 4 bases and J gave up 0 bases; unmatched junction bases: 10. The CDR3 is 19 amino acids. Germline loops: CDR1 SGHKS, CDR2 YYEKEE (reference sequence). CDR3 DNA: TGTGCCAGCAGCCCAGAGACTAGCGGGAGGGGCTATAGCACAGATACGCAGTATTTT. Translating gives CASSPETSGRGYSTDTQYF.